The clone carrying this T cell receptor beta chain was seen a handful of times. The CDR3 contains 15 residues. Germline values: CDR1 KGHDR, CDR2 SFDVKD. The V end was cut by 2 bases, the J end by 4 bases, with 10 bases between. The sample comes from a study of T cells in Graves' hyperthyroidism and ophthalmopathy. Inclusion characteristics of ophthalmopathy patients comprised a Clinical Activity Score of at least 3, a NOSPECS grade of at least 4, and duration under 3 months. The source material, RNA transcripts, was used to amplify TCR beta CDR3 regions. HTBI primers were the set used in a first-round RT-PCR of the TCR CDR3. TCRdb passed the multiplex PCR reads through MiXCR, listing each CDR3 protein once. The sample contains about 500,000 distinct CDR3 sequences, roughly 17% of which appear only once.

Sequenced input: blood. The rearrangement joins TRBV24-1 to TRBJ1-4, with D maybe TRBD1 (5 bases). The receptor comes from a woman in her late teens or twenties with Graves' ophthalmopathy. In nucleotides, the CDR3 is TGTGCCACCAGTGATTCTGGACAAAATAATGAAAAACTGTTTTTT. It is translated as CATSDSGQNNEKLFF.